This T cell receptor (beta chain) was obtained from a study of T cell changes during pregnancy in multiple sclerosis. The protocol was immunoSEQ multiplex PCR, while the TCRdb copy is restricted to in-frame clones and leaves out a portion. The sample carries some 93,000 clones, about nine tenths recorded once. The germline CDR1 and CDR2 sequences are SGHVS and FQNEAQ. V was pared by 7 bases and J by 9 bases, with 7 bases of the junction left unmatched. The length of the CDR3 is 14 residues. This clonotype was obtained from a female donor in good health, enrolled as a control in a pregnancy study. The rearrangement uses TRBV7-8 and TRBJ1-6; 9 bases agree with TRBD1. The sequencing here drew on peripheral blood, taken after pregnancy. The CDR3 sequence is CASKVGTGTSPLHF. In nucleotides, the CDR3 is TGTGCCAGCAAAGTCGGGACAGGGACTTCACCCCTCCACTTT.